This TCR beta chain was documented in a study of T cells after yellow fever vaccination. CDR1 is ENHRY, CDR2 SYGVKD, per germline. CDR3 length: 13 amino acids. V shed 6 bases and J shed 12 bases, with 18 bases lying between them. TCRdb processed the 5' RACE reads anew with MiXCR; each CDR3 protein has one entry. Of under 550,000 distinct CDR3 sequences listed, less than 25% are singletons. The V call is TRBV10-3, the J call TRBJ2-1, with a tentative D call TRBD1 (5 bases). The sequencing here drew on PBMCs, taken roughly 20 days after the first yellow fever vaccination. This receptor was identified in a man between 18 and 29 years old who received the YFV17D yellow fever vaccine. CDR3 residues: CAIRDMITMTQFF. CDR3 in DNA: TGTGCCATCAGGGACATGATTACAATGACGCAGTTCTTC.